The clone carrying this T cell receptor (beta chain) turned up a few times. TCRdb processed the 5' RACE reads anew with MiXCR; each CDR3 protein has one entry. The sample shows some 150,000 distinct CDR3 sequences, around 4% of them seen only once. This CDR3 region has 14 residues. V was cut by 3 bases and J by 1 base, with 7 bases left in between. Total RNA was isolated from whole blood that had not been fractionated. This sample was taken from a study of human T cells and chemical hapten exposure. The V and J genes are TRBV12-3 or TRBV12-4 and TRBJ2-1; D call uncertain. The TCR comes from a female donor in good health. CDR3 amino acids: CASSFVGSYNEQFF. Written as DNA, the CDR3 is TGTGCCAGCAGTTTTGTAGGGTCCTACAATGAGCAGTTCTTC.